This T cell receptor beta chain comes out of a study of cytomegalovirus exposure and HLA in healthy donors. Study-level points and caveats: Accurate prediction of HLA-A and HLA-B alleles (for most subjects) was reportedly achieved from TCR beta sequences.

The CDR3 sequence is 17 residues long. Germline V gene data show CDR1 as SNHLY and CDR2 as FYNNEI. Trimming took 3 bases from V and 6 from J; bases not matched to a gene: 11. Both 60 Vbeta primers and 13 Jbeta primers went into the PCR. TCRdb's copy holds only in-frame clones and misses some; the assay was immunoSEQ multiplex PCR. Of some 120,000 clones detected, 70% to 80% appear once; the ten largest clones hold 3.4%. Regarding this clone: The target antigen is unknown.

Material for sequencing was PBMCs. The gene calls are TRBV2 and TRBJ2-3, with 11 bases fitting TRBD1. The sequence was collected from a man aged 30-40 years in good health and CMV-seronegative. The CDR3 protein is CASSDPGQGVSTDTQYF. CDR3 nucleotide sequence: TGTGCCAGCAGTGACCCGGGACAGGGGGTATCTACGGATACGCAGTATTTT.